These 26 T cell receptor beta chains came from one sample sequenced in a study of blood T cell repertoires in COVID-19 (dated by TCRdb to the early 2020s). Libraries were prepared through the immunoSEQ multiplex PCR assay. TCRdb's version of the immuneACCESS table is confined to in-frame rearrangements and falls short of the full clone set. An unresolved V gene accounts for under half of the shortfall where checked; the remainder is of unknown origin. The table for this sample lists under 150,000 clones; approximately 77% of them were counted only once. Of the sample, about a fifth falls within the top ten clones. Sequencing used peripheral blood. These receptors originate from a man older than 75 with acute or convalescent COVID-19.

The rearrangement uses TRBV5-4 and TRBJ2-5; 10 nucleotides agree with TRBD1. This CDR3 is 16 amino acids long. The V gene's germline CDR1 is SGHNT and CDR2 YYREEE (reference sequence). V dropped 0 bases and J dropped 5; count of bases not matched to a gene: 7. The CDR3 loop reads CASSLGDRGRGETQYF. CDR3 coding DNA: TGTGCCAGCAGCTTGGGCGACAGGGGGCGCGGGGAGACCCAGTACTTC.

The chain carries TRBV14 and TRBJ2-7, with 7 bases lining up with TRBD1. Per germline, CDR1 SGHDN and CDR2 FVKESK. This CDR3 is 15 amino acids long. V dropped 1 base and J dropped 2; count of bases not matched to a gene: 5. CDR3 sequence (DNA): TGTGCCAGCAGCCAAGGCAGGACAGGTGCCTACGAGCAGTACTTC. The encoded protein is CASSQGRTGAYEQYF.

This chain uses TRBV30 with TRBJ2-5; 8 nucleotides agree with TRBD1. The V gene end was trimmed by 2 bases and the J gene end by 5 bases; junction bases not matched to a gene: 10. Per the germline V gene, CDR1 is GTSNPN and CDR2 is SVGIG (reference sequence). This CDR3 has 15 amino acids. CDR3 region: CAWSLGRGQGETQYF. For the CDR3, the DNA is TGTGCCTGGAGTCTGGGCAGGGGGCAGGGGGAGACCCAGTACTTC.

The J gene is TRBJ1-1, the V gene TRBV4-2, with a possible D match to TRBD1 (5 bases). The CDR3 totals 15 residues. Germline assignment: CDR1 LGHNA and CDR2 YNFKEQ. The ends were cut back, 4 bases at V and 4 bases at J, with 16 bases in the middle. The CDR3 sequence is CASSPQGARVTEAFF. In DNA, the CDR3 is TGTGCCAGCAGCCCTCAGGGTGCGCGAGTCACTGAAGCTTTCTTT.

The chain recombines TRBV7-6 with TRBJ2-3, with 8 bases that match TRBD2. This CDR3 has 15 residues. The V gene end was trimmed by 4 bases and the J gene end by 5 bases; junction bases not matched to a gene: 8. From germline, CDR1 is SGHVS and CDR2 FNYEAQ. Written as DNA, the CDR3 is TGTGCCAGCAGCTCCTACGGGGGGGCTGGAGATACGCAGTATTTT. Its protein product is CASSSYGGAGDTQYF.

V usage is TRBV19 and J usage is TRBJ2-5; 7 positions match TRBD2. Trimming took 6 bases from V and 1 from J; bases not matched to a gene: 11. Germline lookup yields CDR1 LNHDA and CDR2 SQIVND (reference sequence). This CDR3 spans 16 amino acids. The CDR3 is CASSWGGFGSQETQYF. Here the CDR3 DNA reads TGTGCCAGTAGCTGGGGGGGGTTCGGTAGCCAAGAGACCCAGTACTTC.

Only a few counts were recorded for this clone. This chain's CDR3 is CASKKEQGNQPQHF. The DNA of the CDR3 is TGTGCCAGCAAAAAGGAACAGGGAAATCAGCCCCAGCATTTT. V gene TRBV2 combines with J gene TRBJ1-5, with a weak D call TRBD1 (6 bases). This CDR3 contains 14 residues. The V and J ends lost 7 bases and 4 bases respectively, with 14 bases between them. Germline V gene data show CDR1 as SNHLY and CDR2 as FYNNEI. Drawing the rest from reference TRBV2 and TRBJ1-5, the complete variable domain is EPEVTQTPSHQVTQMGQEVILRCVPISNHLYFYWYRQILGQKVEFLVSFYNNEISEKSEIFDDQFSVERPDGSNFTLKIRSTKLEDSAMYFCASKKEQGNQPQHFGDGTRLSIL.

This clone was detected once. This chain joins TRBV7-2 and TRBJ1-5, with D possibly TRBD1 on 6 matching bases. The germline V and J ends were trimmed by 0 bases and 0 bases, with 18 bases remaining between them. Germline CDR1 and CDR2: SGHTA and FQGNSA. The CDR3 runs 19 residues. The CDR3 sequence is CASSLARAGDHYSNQPQHF. In nucleotides, the CDR3 is TGTGCCAGCAGCTTAGCAAGGGCAGGGGACCATTATAGCAATCAGCCCCAGCATTTT.

The V and J genes are TRBV19 and TRBJ1-5; D unresolved. This CDR3 is 16 amino acids long. The V end was cut by 5 bases, the J end by 2 bases, with 16 bases between. Germline V CDR1 and CDR2: LNHDA, SQIVND (reference sequence). CDR3 in DNA: TGTGCCAGTAGTTTCGCGACGACATTGGGCAATCAGCCCCAGCATTTT. Translated, it gives CASSFATTLGNQPQHF. Looking up the rest from reference TRBV19 and TRBJ1-5 gives the full variable domain: DGGITQSPKYLFRKEGQNVTLSCEQNLNHDAMYWYRQDPGQGLRLIYYSQIVNDFQKGDIAEGYSVSREKKESFPLTVTSAQKNPTAFYLCASSFATTLGNQPQHFGDGTRLSIL.

The chain is built from TRBV4-2 and TRBJ2-7, with TRBD2 matching over 13 bases. Germline CDR1 and CDR2: LGHNA and YNFKEQ. The CDR3 totals 16 residues. With V trimmed by 1 base and J by 4 bases, 4 bases remained unmatched. This chain's CDR3 is CASSQGLAGGWYEQYF. In DNA form, the CDR3 reads TGTGCCAGCAGCCAAGGACTAGCGGGGGGCTGGTACGAGCAGTACTTC.

This clone was counted many times. This chain uses TRBV6-2 or TRBV6-3 with TRBJ1-2; 7 nucleotides agree with TRBD1. This CDR3 has 13 residues. With 6 bases clipped from V and 4 bases from J, the junction kept 5 bases outside the gene matches. Germline assignment: CDR1 MNHEY and CDR2 SVGEGT. CDR3 sequence: CASSTGVSYGYTF. Here the CDR3 DNA reads TGTGCCAGCAGCACAGGGGTTAGCTATGGCTACACCTTC.

The V and J genes are TRBV7-2 and TRBJ1-1, with 8 bases lining up with TRBD1. The CDR3 sequence is 15 residues long. CDR1 and CDR2 (germline): SGHTA, FQGNSA. The V and J ends lost 5 bases and 1 base, in that order; junction bases with no gene match: 6. In DNA form, the CDR3 reads TGTGCCAGCAGCCCACTTGGGACAGGGAACACTGAAGCTTTCTTT. Translated: CASSPLGTGNTEAFF.

This sequence joins TRBV29-1 and TRBJ1-1; the D gene is possibly TRBD1 (5 bases). CDR3 size: 13 residues. Germline loops: CDR1 SQVTM, CDR2 ANQGSEA. Trimming took 5 bases from V and 1 from J, leaving 11 bases between them. CDR3 in DNA: TGCAGCGTTAGTGACAGACCGAACACTGAAGCTTTCTTT. Translation: CSVSDRPNTEAFF.

This rearrangement joins TRBV2 to TRBJ1-2; D perhaps matches TRBD1 (5 bases). Germline V gives CDR1 SNHLY, CDR2 FYNNEI. The V gene lost 3 bases and the J gene lost 4 bases, with 15 bases spanning the gap. The CDR3 is 15 amino acids. DNA for the CDR3: TGTGCCAGCAGTGAGGGGTCCGGGGGGAGCTATGGCTACACCTTC. Protein: CASSEGSGGSYGYTF.

This rearrangement joins TRBV5-1 to TRBJ1-1; 7 nucleotides line up with TRBD1. The V gene end was trimmed by 0 bases and the J gene end by 6 bases; junction bases not matched to a gene: 8. The V gene's germline CDR1 is SGHRS and CDR2 YFSETQ. The CDR3 is made up of 15 amino acids. The CDR3 sequence is CASSLVGVRGSEAFF. The CDR3 DNA reads as TGCGCCAGCAGCTTGGTGGGCGTCAGGGGGTCTGAAGCTTTCTTT.

This clone was recorded at least ten times. The chain links TRBV6-5 to TRBJ2-7; tentative D call: TRBD2 (5 bases). The CDR3 covers 12 residues. Germline V lookup: CDR1 MNHEY, CDR2 SVGAGI. V was trimmed by 7 bases and J by 1 base, leaving 8 bases between them. The CDR3 DNA reads as TGTGCCAGCAACGGACTTTCCTACGAGCAGTACTTC. It yields the protein CASNGLSYEQYF.

Here the CDR3 reads CASSDSGQGRSPLHF. CDR3 DNA sequence: TGTGCCAGCAGTGACTCGGGACAGGGCAGATCACCCCTCCACTTT. The V gene is TRBV6-4, the J gene TRBJ1-6; 9 nucleotides agree with TRBD1. This CDR3 contains 15 residues. Germline-derived CDR1 and CDR2 are MRHNA and SNTAGT. J gave up 10 bases and V 0 bases, and 4 bases lay outside the gene matches.

This clone was seen a few times. The sample carries other DNA sequences with the same CDR3. The chain has TRBV7-9 and TRBJ1-6, with TRBD1 matching 9 bases. This CDR3 is built from 14 residues. Germline lookup yields CDR1 SEHNR and CDR2 FQNEAQ (reference sequence). The trim removed 4 bases at V and 7 bases at J, leaving 2 bases unmatched. The DNA of the CDR3 is TGTGCCAGCAGCTCTGGACAGGGGAATTCACCCCTCCACTTT. Translated: CASSSGQGNSPLHF.

The CDR3 spells CASSDEEGIQPQHF. The CDR3 DNA sequence: TGTGCCAGCAGCGATGAGGAGGGGATCCAGCCCCAGCATTTT. V usage is TRBV7-2 and J usage is TRBJ1-5; tentatively, D is TRBD1 (5 bases). CDR1 is SGHTA, CDR2 FQGNSA, per germline. Trimming pared 5 bases from V and 7 bases from J, leaving 15 bases between. This CDR3 contains 14 residues.

This sequence joins TRBV6-5 and TRBJ1-6, with D possibly matching TRBD1 (6 bases). V was trimmed by 7 bases and J by 4 bases, leaving 11 bases between them. This CDR3 is 14 amino acids long. Germline CDR1 is MNHEY and CDR2 is SVGAGI. CDR3 protein: CASTQGEYNSPLHF. For the CDR3, the DNA is TGTGCCAGCACACAGGGAGAATATAATTCACCCCTCCACTTT.

V usage is TRBV24-1 and J usage is TRBJ2-7; D is possibly TRBD2 (6 bases). V lost 5 bases to trimming and J lost 2 bases, with 12 bases between them. This CDR3 contains 14 residues. Germline CDR1 KGHDR, CDR2 SFDVKD. DNA of the CDR3: TGTGCCACCAGTGGTGGAGGGGAGGCCTACGAGCAGTACTTC. Amino acid sequence: CATSGGGEAYEQYF.

This clone showed up many times. The chain links TRBV4-1 to TRBJ1-2; D is possibly TRBD1 (6 bases). The length of the CDR3 is 14 residues. V was trimmed by 3 bases and J by 9 bases, leaving 17 bases between them. In germline, CDR1 is MGHRA, CDR2 YSYEKL. CDR3 protein: CASSQELQGRSYTF. The CDR3 DNA is TGCGCCAGCAGCCAGGAATTACAGGGTAGGAGCTACACCTTC.

The rearrangement uses TRBV20-1 and TRBJ2-1, with D perhaps TRBD2 (7 bases). The germline V gene has CDR1 DFQATT and CDR2 SNEGSKA (reference sequence). The CDR3 covers 19 residues. With 3 bases removed from V and 0 bases from J, the gap between germline ends came to 24 bases. The CDR3 is CSASSWRGPPISSYNEQFF. The CDR3 DNA reads TGCAGTGCTAGTTCTTGGCGGGGGCCGCCAATTAGCTCCTACAATGAGCAGTTCTTC.

The chain links TRBV5-5 to TRBJ2-3; a weak D match, TRBD1 (5 bases). The V end lost 0 bases, the J end lost 0 bases, and 11 bases lay between the germline ends. Per germline, CDR1 SGHKS and CDR2 YYEKEE (reference sequence). The CDR3 extends over 16 amino acids. CDR3 sequence reads: CASSLGGHPSTDTQYF. The CDR3 DNA reads as TGTGCCAGCAGCTTGGGGGGCCACCCTAGCACAGATACGCAGTATTTT.

CDR3 residues: CASSEWGGAFF. CDR3 DNA sequence: TGTGCCAGCAGTGAATGGGGGGGAGCTTTCTTT. The rearrangement links TRBV2 to TRBJ1-1, with D possibly being TRBD1 (5 bases). The ends were cut back, 2 bases at V and 10 bases at J, with 8 bases in the middle. The V gene's germline CDR1 is SNHLY and CDR2 FYNNEI. This CDR3 spans 11 amino acids. Together with reference TRBV2 and TRBJ1-1, the CDR3 gives the full variable domain: EPEVTQTPSHQVTQMGQEVILRCVPISNHLYFYWYRQILGQKVEFLVSFYNNEISEKSEIFDDQFSVERPDGSNFTLKIRSTKLEDSAMYFCASSEWGGAFFGQGTRLTVV.

This clone was picked up a small number of times. The chain combines TRBV5-4 with TRBJ1-4, with unresolved D. This CDR3 spans 13 amino acids. The V end lost 3 bases, the J end lost 5 bases, and 8 bases lay between the germline ends. Germline assignment: CDR1 SGHNT and CDR2 YYREEE (reference sequence). The CDR3 bases are TGTGCCAGCAGCTGGACTCTGAATGAAAAACTGTTTTTT. Translation gives CASSWTLNEKLFF. Full variable domain (missing parts from reference TRBV5-4 and TRBJ1-4): ETGVTQSPTHLIKTRGQQVTLRCSSQSGHNTVSWYQQALGQGPQFIFQYYREEENGRGNFPPRFSGLQFPNYSSELNVNALELDDSALYLCASSWTLNEKLFFGSGTQLSVL.